This TCR beta chain was documented in a study of blood T cells in healthy people across ages. The CDR3 has 14 residues. Trimming took 0 bases from V and 7 from J, leaving 12 bases between them. The V gene's germline CDR1 is LGHDT and CDR2 YNNKEL (reference sequence). Combining a sample-barcoded 5' primer with a J-beta primer mix, a second PCR ran for roughly 7 to 11 cycles. TCRdb recomputed calls from the 5' RACE reads with MiXCR, one row per CDR3 protein. Of about 760,000 distinct CDR3 sequences in the sample, roughly 50% were seen once. The V call is TRBV3-1, the J call TRBJ1-2; no clear D. The sample taken for sequencing was blood. This TCR was recovered from a middle-aged man in good health. In DNA, the CDR3 is TGTGCCAGCAGCCAAGATTGGGTACGGGGTGGCTACACCTTC. The encoded protein is CASSQDWVRGGYTF.